The 32 T cell receptor beta chains in this list originate from one sample, sequenced in a study of T cells in Graves' hyperthyroidism and ophthalmopathy. The CDR3 regions of TCR beta were amplified from RNA transcripts. Carried out on the TCR CDR3, a first-round RT-PCR used the HTBI primer set. TCRdb reprocessed the multiplex PCR reads via MiXCR and lists one record per CDR3 protein. The sample has tens of thousands of distinct CDR3 sequences, approximately 57% seen once. Material: blood. These receptors originate from a woman in her sixties with Graves' ophthalmopathy.

There are many counts of this clonotype. V usage is TRBV5-4 and J usage is TRBJ2-1; 7 bases map to TRBD2. The CDR3 contains 17 residues. The J segment lost 7 bases and the V segment lost 0 bases, leaving 13 bases of the junction unmatched. Germline V gene lookup returns CDR1 SGHNT and CDR2 YYREEE (reference sequence). CDR3 amino acids: CASSLAYGGGINNEQFF. The CDR3 coding sequence is TGTGCCAGCAGCTTGGCTTATGGGGGGGGTATAAATAATGAGCAGTTCTTC.

Concerning this clonotype itself: One end of the junction fails to match germline, which may point to a read error. This chain uses TRBV11-1 with TRBJ2-1; 8 nucleotides align to TRBD2. CDR1 is SGHAT and CDR2 is FQDESV in the germline V gene (reference sequence). This CDR3 comprises 17 residues. CDR3 nucleotides: TGTGCCAGCAGCCGGGGACTAGGGGGGATCTCCTACAATGGGCAGTTCTTC. Its protein is CASSRGLGGISYNGQFF.

Of note for this clonotype: The junction and the germline gene differ at one end; a read error may be behind it. This rearrangement joins TRBV5-1 to TRBJ1-2; D is perhaps TRBD1 (5 bases). This CDR3 has 15 amino acids. The germline V gene encodes CDR1 SGHRS and CDR2 YFSETQ. CDR3: CANSPAGPFNYGFTF. Here the CDR3 DNA reads TGCGCCAACAGCCCCGCGGGGCCGTTTAACTATGGCTTCACCTTC.

Many counts were recorded for this clonotype. The genes are TRBV5-6 and TRBJ2-7, with D uncertain. The germline gives CDR1 SGHDT, CDR2 YYEEEE. V was trimmed by 4 bases and J by 2 bases, leaving 13 bases between them. The CDR3 is 14 amino acids. The CDR3 region has the DNA TGTGCCAGCAGCACAGTTGTTATCCCCTACGAGCAGTACTTC. This codes for CASSTVVIPYEQYF.

The table lists this clonotype with many counts. The rearrangement uses TRBV6-1 and TRBJ2-3; D might be TRBD2 (5 bases). Germline V CDR1 and CDR2: MNHNS, SASEGT. CDR3 length equals 13 residues. V gave up 6 bases and J gave up 3 bases, with 10 bases separating them. The CDR3 is CASRDSGTDTQYF. DNA for the CDR3: TGTGCCAGCAGGGACTCTGGTACAGATACGCAGTATTTT.

This clonotype occurred many times. The chain recombines TRBV11-1 with TRBJ2-1; D gene uncertain. CDR3 length equals 15 residues. The V end was cut by 0 bases, the J end by 6 bases, with 12 bases between. Germline assignment: CDR1 SGHAT and CDR2 FQDESV (reference sequence). The CDR3 coding sequence is TGTGCCAGCAGCTTAGCTCACTACCCTGCCAATGAGCAGTTCTTC. It yields the protein CASSLAHYPANEQFF.

Many counts were recorded for this clonotype. The V gene is TRBV5-5, the J gene TRBJ2-1; possible D gene TRBD1, 8 bases. Looked up from germline, CDR1 is SGHKS and CDR2 is YYEKEE (reference sequence). The CDR3 length is 12 residues. Trimming stripped 2 bases from V and 13 bases from J, with 13 bases between. The CDR3 spells CASSLQGGIQFF. DNA for the CDR3: TGTGCCAGCAGCTTACAGGGGGGGATTCAGTTCTTC.

V gene TRBV4-1 combines with J gene TRBJ1-2, with a tentative D call TRBD1 (5 bases). The CDR3 has 14 amino acids. Germline lookup yields CDR1 MGHRA and CDR2 YSYEKL. The ends were cut back, 6 bases at V and 8 bases at J, with 19 bases in the middle. The CDR3, as DNA: TGCGCCAGCAGACGTCCCGGGACGAGGGCCGGCTACACCTTC. It translates to CASRRPGTRAGYTF.

There are many counts of this clonotype. Just one base apart from a much larger clone, this may be a read error. The chain recombines TRBV20-1 with TRBJ2-7; TRBD2 aligns across 11 bases. The J segment lost 2 bases and the V segment lost 0 bases, leaving 6 bases of the junction unmatched. The CDR3 runs 16 residues. Germline values: CDR1 DFQATT, CDR2 SNEGSKA (reference sequence). The CDR3 sequence is CSARDGLAGGAYEQYF. CDR3 sequence (DNA): TGCAGTGCTAGAGATGGGCTAGCGGGGGGCGCCTACGAGCAGTACTTC.

The chain carries TRBV6-5 and TRBJ2-4, with TRBD2 identical over 10 bases. This CDR3 is built from 14 residues. Unmatched junction bases numbered 13, after V lost 5 bases and J lost 15 bases. Per the germline V gene, CDR1 is MNHEY and CDR2 is SVGAGI. The chain's CDR3 is CASSPRRDSSGRYF. CDR3 DNA sequence: TGTGCCAGCAGTCCTCGGAGAGATTCTAGCGGGAGGTACTTC.

This clonotype was seen many times. The CDR3 coding sequence is TGCGCCAGCAGCTTGTCGACAGGGGACAGCTCACCCCTCCACTTT. It yields the protein CASSLSTGDSSPLHF. The V gene is TRBV5-1, the J gene TRBJ1-6; 8 nucleotides agree with TRBD1. Germline V gene data show CDR1 as SGHRS and CDR2 as YFSETQ. V lost 1 base and J lost 10; bases outside the gene matches: 7. The CDR3 is made up of 15 amino acids.

The genes are TRBV2 and TRBJ2-5; TRBD2 agrees at 7 bases. Germline trimming cut 6 bases from V and 5 bases from J; bases unmatched to any gene: 15. CDR3 size: 16 residues. Germline CDR1 reads SNHLY; CDR2 reads FYNNEI. The CDR3 is CASRPQRGSEHETQYF. The CDR3 DNA sequence: TGTGCCAGCAGACCGCAGCGGGGATCGGAACATGAGACCCAGTACTTC.

This clonotype was recorded many times. The rearrangement links TRBV20-1 to TRBJ2-7; either TRBD1 or TRBD2 may supply D (6 bases each). Trimming removed 1 base at V and 2 bases at J, with 12 bases between. The germline gives CDR1 DFQATT, CDR2 SNEGSKA (reference sequence). The CDR3 runs 14 residues. The CDR3 spells CSARVGGATYEQYF. The CDR3 DNA reads TGCAGTGCTAGAGTCGGGGGCGCAACCTACGAGCAGTACTTC.

Sample share makes this clonotype medium-sized. The chain has TRBV7-2 and TRBJ1-1; tentatively, D is TRBD1 (6 bases). With 5 bases removed from V and 10 bases from J, the gap between germline ends came to 14 bases. Germline CDR1 is SGHTA and CDR2 is FQGNSA. This CDR3 is 12 amino acids long. The CDR3 sequence: CASSAYRDGAFF. CDR3 DNA sequence: TGTGCCAGCAGCGCTTACAGGGACGGAGCTTTCTTT.

This clonotype was detected only once. V and J are TRBV20-1 and TRBJ2-7; D not certain. Trimming pared 0 bases from V and 3 bases from J, leaving 15 bases between. In germline, CDR1 is DFQATT, CDR2 SNEGSKA (reference sequence). The CDR3 length is 15 residues. The chain's CDR3 is CSARDVRVRYYEQYF. CDR3 DNA: TGCAGTGCTAGAGATGTACGGGTTAGGTACTACGAGCAGTACTTC.

The V gene is TRBV2, the J gene TRBJ1-1, with no clear D. Germline V lookup: CDR1 SNHLY, CDR2 FYNNEI. V shed 7 bases and J shed 10 bases, with 13 bases lying between them. The CDR3 totals 11 residues. CDR3 nucleotide sequence: TGTGCCAGCACTTACGCTAAGGCAGCTTTCTTT. Its protein product is CASTYAKAAFF.

This chain uses TRBV2 with TRBJ2-5; 7 positions match TRBD1. Germline trimming cut 1 base from V and 7 bases from J; bases unmatched to any gene: 6. The CDR3 covers 14 residues. Germline lookup yields CDR1 SNHLY and CDR2 FYNNEI. Written as DNA, the CDR3 is TGTGCCAGCAGTGAAGAGGGGGCACATCGGACCCAGTACTTC. Translated, it gives CASSEEGAHRTQYF.

The J gene is TRBJ1-4, the V gene TRBV9; the D is unclear. V lost 3 bases and J lost 7, with 16 bases in between. The CDR3 sequence is 15 residues long. CDR1 is SGDLS and CDR2 is YYNGEE in the germline V gene. The DNA for the CDR3 is TGTGCCAGCAGCGCCGGATGGGCGGCTACTGAAAAACTGTTTTTT. Translation gives CASSAGWAATEKLFF.

This clonotype was found many times. V and J are TRBV5-1 and TRBJ2-2; 9 bases line up with TRBD1. Germline assignment: CDR1 SGHRS and CDR2 YFSETQ. After removal of 1 base from V and 6 bases from J, the junction contained 7 bases not matched to a gene. CDR3 size: 16 residues. This CDR3 is CASSLNWDRVAGELFF. As DNA, the CDR3 is TGCGCCAGCAGCTTGAATTGGGACAGGGTAGCCGGGGAGCTGTTTTTT.

At least ten counts were recorded for this clonotype. The J gene is TRBJ2-2, the V gene TRBV12-3 or TRBV12-4; 12 bases fit TRBD2. The CDR3 is made up of 18 amino acids. J gave up 7 bases and V 5 bases, and 14 bases lay outside the gene matches. CDR3 amino acids: CASSPRPSGGAQNGELFF. The CDR3, as DNA: TGTGCCAGCAGTCCCCGCCCTAGCGGGGGGGCCCAGAACGGGGAGCTGTTTTTT.

In this sample, this clonotype turned up many times. This could be a read error, since a much larger clone is one nucleotide away. The chain employs TRBV4-1 and TRBJ2-7; D is undetermined. Trimming took 1 base from V and 6 from J, leaving 19 bases between them. The germline V gene has CDR1 MGHRA and CDR2 YSYEKL. The CDR3 consists of 16 residues. CDR3 nucleotide sequence: TGCGCCAGCAGCCAAGTGATGAGAAAAAAGGCGGCCGAGCAGTACTTC. Encoded protein: CASSQVMRKKAAEQYF.

This clonotype appeared many times. Here the CDR3 reads CASSLHPASGYEQYF. As DNA, the CDR3 is TGTGCCAGCAGTCTCCACCCGGCTAGCGGCTACGAGCAGTACTTC. V and J are TRBV7-3 and TRBJ2-7; 7 bases map to TRBD2. In germline, CDR1 is SGHTA, CDR2 FQGTGA. The CDR3 is 15 amino acids. The V and J ends lost 6 bases and 3 bases, in that order; junction bases with no gene match: 11.

This clonotype was picked up many times. The chain is built from TRBV4-1 and TRBJ1-2, with a possible D match to TRBD1 (6 bases). From germline, CDR1 is MGHRA and CDR2 YSYEKL. This CDR3 comprises 15 residues. Deletions cut 1 base from V and 9 bases from J, with 18 bases between. CDR3 sequence (DNA): TGCGCCAGCAGCCAAGGAGGACAGTCTGTATTCAGCTACACCTTC. This encodes CASSQGGQSVFSYTF.

The chain uses TRBV20-1 and TRBJ2-1, with 9 nucleotides matching TRBD2. CDR3 length: 16 residues. The trim removed 5 bases at V and 4 bases at J, leaving 12 bases unmatched. CDR1 is DFQATT and CDR2 is SNEGSKA in the germline V gene (reference sequence). This chain's CDR3 is CSAAPGTSLRYNEQFF. The CDR3 DNA is TGCAGTGCTGCACCCGGGACTAGCCTCCGGTACAATGAGCAGTTCTTC.

This clonotype was counted at least ten times. The chain couples TRBV7-9 to TRBJ1-4, with a weak D call TRBD1 (5 bases). The CDR3 has 14 amino acids. Per germline, CDR1 SEHNR and CDR2 FQNEAQ (reference sequence). V gave up 5 bases and J gave up 7 bases, with 14 bases separating them. DNA for the CDR3: TGTGCCAGCAGCGATCCGGGACCCAGTGAAAAACTGTTTTTT. This sequence encodes CASSDPGPSEKLFF.

V usage is TRBV3-1 and J usage is TRBJ2-7, with D hard to call. The CDR3 runs to 14 residues. CDR1 and CDR2 (germline): LGHDT, YNNKEL (reference sequence). V was cut by 4 bases and J by 3 bases, with 13 bases left in between. The CDR3 DNA reads as TGTGCCAGCAGCCCTCCGCGGCAAGACTACGAGCAGTACTTC. Residues: CASSPPRQDYEQYF.

This clonotype has just a few counts. This chain joins TRBV20-1 and TRBJ2-5; TRBD1 aligns across 9 bases. Germline V gene lookup returns CDR1 DFQATT and CDR2 SNEGSKA (reference sequence). Trimming removed 3 bases from V and 1 base from J; junction bases left unmatched: 3. The CDR3 length is 14 residues. The CDR3 region has the DNA TGCAGTGCTAGGTCGGACAGGGGCCAAGAGACCCAGTACTTC. As protein: CSARSDRGQETQYF.

The CDR3 coding sequence is TGTGCCAGCAGTGACTCCGGGACCACCGGGGAGCTGTTTTTT. Translation: CASSDSGTTGELFF. V and J are TRBV6-4 and TRBJ2-2; D possibly matches TRBD1 or TRBD2 (5 bases each). Trimming stripped 0 bases from V and 4 bases from J, with 6 bases between. The length of the CDR3 is 14 residues. The germline V gene has CDR1 MRHNA and CDR2 SNTAGT.

Worth noting for this clonotype: One end of the junction fails to match germline, which may point to a read error. J is TRBJ1-4 and V is TRBV2; 9 nucleotides line up with TRBD1. CDR3 length: 15 amino acids. CDR1 SNHLY and CDR2 FYNNEI come from the germline V gene. CDR3 in amino acids: CASSEVGQGNGKLFF. The DNA of the CDR3 is TGTGCCAGCAGTGAAGTCGGACAGGGGAATGGAAAACTGTTTTTT. Variable domain in full (rest from reference TRBV2 and TRBJ1-4): EPEVTQTPSHQVTQMGQEVILRCVPISNHLYFYWYRQILGQKVEFLVSFYNNEISEKSEIFDDQFSVERPDGSNFTLKIRSTKLEDSAMYFCASSEVGQGNGKLFFGSGTQLSVL.

This clonotype was seen a handful of times. V is TRBV29-1 and J is TRBJ1-2; 8 bases line up with TRBD1. This CDR3 contains 13 residues. The junction had 3 bases not matched to a gene; V was cut back by 5 bases and J by 1 base. Germline V gene data show CDR1 as SQVTM and CDR2 as ANQGSEA. This chain's CDR3 is CSVWTGNNYGYTF. CDR3 sequence (DNA): TGCAGCGTTTGGACAGGGAATAACTATGGCTACACCTTC.

This clonotype was found many times. The DNA for the CDR3 is TGTGCCAGCAGCTTGGAAGGAGGAGTGTCCTACGAGCAGTACTTC. Encoded protein: CASSLEGGVSYEQYF. The rearrangement links TRBV5-6 to TRBJ2-7, with D possibly matching TRBD2 (5 bases). This CDR3 has 15 amino acids. Trimming took off 0 bases at V and 1 base at J, with 11 bases between the two ends. Germline CDR1 is SGHDT and CDR2 is YYEEEE.

This chain links TRBV20-1 with TRBJ2-5; TRBD1 is a possible D gene (5 bases). CDR1 DFQATT and CDR2 SNEGSKA come from the germline V gene (reference sequence). The CDR3 is 14 amino acids. V lost 5 bases and J lost 6, with 19 bases in between. The CDR3 region has the DNA TGCAGTGCTGTAACTTTGACAGAGGCGCAGACCCAGTACTTC. It codes for CSAVTLTEAQTQYF.